The 15 T cell receptor beta chains presented below share a single source sample, sequenced in a study of CD8 T cells in ankylosing spondylitis. TCRdb used MiXCR to reprocess the 5' RACE reads, holding one entry per CDR3 protein. Here the sample spans about 140,000 distinct CDR3 sequences, over 9.5% being singletons. The sample consisted of blood, either unsorted or a sorted T cell fraction (not recorded which). The source is a female donor with ankylosing spondylitis or in good health (not recorded which).

This clonotype was counted once. The J gene is TRBJ2-5, the V gene TRBV12-3 or TRBV12-4; 8 nucleotides line up with TRBD2. The ends lost 8 bases at V and 5 bases at J; junction bases unmatched: 7. The CDR3 consists of 13 residues. The CDR3 region is CASLKSGGETQYF. The CDR3 region has the DNA TGTGCCAGCCTGAAGTCGGGAGGGGAGACCCAGTACTTC.

This clonotype was observed a handful of times. This chain uses TRBV6-1 with TRBJ2-3; D is perhaps TRBD2 (6 bases). Germline V lookup: CDR1 MNHNS, CDR2 SASEGT. The CDR3 length is 16 residues. V was shortened by 3 bases and J by 4 bases, with 17 bases between the two germline ends. The CDR3 loop reads CASSDTGLGGSDTQYF. The DNA of the CDR3 is TGTGCCAGCAGTGATACGGGACTCGGCGGATCAGATACGCAGTATTTT.

There are many counts of this clonotype. The chain has TRBV7-8 and TRBJ1-5, with D tentatively TRBD1 (6 bases). The CDR3 sequence is 15 residues long. V lost 3 bases, J lost 0 bases, and 9 bases lay in between. CDR1 is SGHVS and CDR2 is FQNEAQ in the germline V gene. The CDR3 DNA sequence: TGTGCCAGCAGCTTCCGACAGGATAGCAATCAGCCCCAGCATTTT. Protein product: CASSFRQDSNQPQHF.

The sample holds many counts of this clonotype. This chain connects TRBV28 to TRBJ2-7; possibly TRBD1 for D (6 bases). Germline V gene data show CDR1 as MDHEN and CDR2 as SYDVKM. The CDR3 covers 17 residues. V lost 1 base, J lost 4 bases, and 20 bases lay in between. The CDR3 loop is CASSLFSAGVPPYEQYF. The CDR3 coding sequence is TGTGCCAGCAGTTTATTCTCGGCAGGGGTCCCTCCTTACGAGCAGTACTTC.

The genes are TRBV27 and TRBJ2-1; 13 bases match TRBD2. Germline CDR1 and CDR2: MNHEY and SMNVEV (reference sequence). The V and J ends lost 4 bases and 8 bases, in that order; junction bases with no gene match: 5. The length of the CDR3 is 15 residues. The CDR3 region has the DNA TGTGCCAGCAGTTCACACACTAGCGGGAGGGATGAGCAGTTCTTC. As protein: CASSSHTSGRDEQFF.

This clonotype was observed at least ten times. The rearrangement joins TRBV5-1 to TRBJ2-7; tentative D call: TRBD2 (5 bases). The V end lost 4 bases, the J end lost 3 bases, and 11 bases lay between the germline ends. CDR1 SGHRS and CDR2 YFSETQ come from the germline V gene. The CDR3 runs to 13 residues. CDR3 protein: CASSPGLVYEQYF. CDR3 sequence (DNA): TGCGCCAGCAGCCCCGGACTCGTCTACGAGCAGTACTTC.

This clonotype was counted at least ten times. The CDR3 spells CASSPPGLGASEQYF. In DNA form, the CDR3 reads TGTGCCAGCTCACCACCGGGACTAGGGGCCTCCGAGCAGTACTTC. The chain has TRBV18 and TRBJ2-7; 8 bases line up with TRBD2. CDR3 length equals 15 residues. Germline V gene sequence: CDR1 KGHSH, CDR2 LQKENI. V dropped 0 bases and J dropped 6; count of bases not matched to a gene: 7. Together with reference TRBV18 and TRBJ2-7, the CDR3 gives the full variable domain: NAGVMQNPRHLVRRRGQEARLRCSPMKGHSHVYWYRQLPEEGLKFMVYLQKENIIDESGMPKERFSAEFPKEGPSILRIQQVVRGDSAAYFCASSPPGLGASEQYFGPGTRLTVT.

This clonotype was seen a few times. The chain combines TRBV5-1 with TRBJ2-5; 7 nucleotides align to TRBD1. Germline CDR1 SGHRS, CDR2 YFSETQ. The CDR3 consists of 14 residues. The V and J ends lost 4 bases and 2 bases, in that order; junction bases with no gene match: 5. The CDR3, as DNA: TGCGCCAGCAGCACCGGGACAGCGCAAGAGACCCAGTACTTC. As protein: CASSTGTAQETQYF.

Many counts were recorded for this clonotype. The V call is TRBV7-2, the J call TRBJ1-1; D uncertain. Germline CDR1 SGHTA, CDR2 FQGNSA. This CDR3 is built from 13 residues. V was trimmed by 5 bases and J by 1 base, leaving 8 bases between them. CDR3 coding DNA: TGTGCCAGCAGCAAGCACAGGAACACTGAAGCTTTCTTT. It yields the protein CASSKHRNTEAFF.

In regard to this clonotype: One base away lies a much larger clone, so this may be a sequencing read error. This chain links TRBV5-1 with TRBJ2-7, with 7 bases fitting TRBD1. Germline V gene sequence: CDR1 SGHRS, CDR2 YFSETQ. The CDR3 is made up of 13 amino acids. The CDR3, as DNA: TGCACCAGCAGCCGAGACAGGGCGAACGAGCAGTACTTC. It encodes CTSSRDRANEQYF.

This clonotype was recorded at least ten times. The chain employs TRBV10-3 and TRBJ2-5, with D perhaps TRBD1 or TRBD2 (5 bases each). Germline CDR1 ENHRY, CDR2 SYGVKD. The CDR3 runs to 12 residues. V dropped 4 bases and J dropped 4 bases, with 7 bases sitting between them. The CDR3 DNA sequence: TGTGCCATCAGTGTGAGGGGAGAGACCCAGTACTTC. Protein: CAISVRGETQYF.

This clonotype came up many times. The chain employs TRBV10-2 and TRBJ1-1, with 9 bases aligning to TRBD1. Germline V CDR1 and CDR2: WSHSY, SAAADI. Trimming took 8 bases from V and 1 from J; bases not matched to a gene: 2. CDR3 length: 13 residues. DNA of the CDR3: TGCGCCAGCTCGGGACAGGGGAACACTGAAGCTTTCTTT. It translates to CASSGQGNTEAFF.

This clonotype has at least ten counts. CDR3 in DNA: TGTGCCAGCAGCTTCTACCGAAACACCATATATTTT. Translation: CASSFYRNTIYF. This chain links TRBV7-2 with TRBJ1-3; D remains ambiguous. Germline V gene data show CDR1 as SGHTA and CDR2 as FQGNSA. Trimming cost V 3 bases and J 5 bases, with 5 bases left between them. The CDR3 contains 12 residues.

This clonotype was seen many times. The V and J genes are TRBV11-3 and TRBJ2-2; unclear D gene. V was clipped by 11 bases and J by 1 base, with 23 bases between them. The germline gives CDR1 SGHNT, CDR2 YENEEA. The CDR3 totals 17 residues. The CDR3 reads CAVFSRVPARNTGELFF. CDR3 sequence (DNA): TGTGCCGTTTTTTCCCGAGTCCCGGCCAGGAACACCGGGGAGCTGTTTTTT.

On this clonotype: No conserved phenylalanine or tryptophan is present at the end of the CDR3, so a read error is the likely explanation. The DNA is omitted, as the CDR3 cannot be located on it reliably, and the CDR3 follows TCRdb's listing. This rearrangement joins TRBV7-4 to TRBJ1-2; the table's D call TRBD1 went unverified against the DNA. In germline, CDR1 is SGHVT, CDR2 SQSDAQ. The CDR3 is 14 amino acids in total, end residues counted. CDR3 protein: CASSPIRGSLWLHL.